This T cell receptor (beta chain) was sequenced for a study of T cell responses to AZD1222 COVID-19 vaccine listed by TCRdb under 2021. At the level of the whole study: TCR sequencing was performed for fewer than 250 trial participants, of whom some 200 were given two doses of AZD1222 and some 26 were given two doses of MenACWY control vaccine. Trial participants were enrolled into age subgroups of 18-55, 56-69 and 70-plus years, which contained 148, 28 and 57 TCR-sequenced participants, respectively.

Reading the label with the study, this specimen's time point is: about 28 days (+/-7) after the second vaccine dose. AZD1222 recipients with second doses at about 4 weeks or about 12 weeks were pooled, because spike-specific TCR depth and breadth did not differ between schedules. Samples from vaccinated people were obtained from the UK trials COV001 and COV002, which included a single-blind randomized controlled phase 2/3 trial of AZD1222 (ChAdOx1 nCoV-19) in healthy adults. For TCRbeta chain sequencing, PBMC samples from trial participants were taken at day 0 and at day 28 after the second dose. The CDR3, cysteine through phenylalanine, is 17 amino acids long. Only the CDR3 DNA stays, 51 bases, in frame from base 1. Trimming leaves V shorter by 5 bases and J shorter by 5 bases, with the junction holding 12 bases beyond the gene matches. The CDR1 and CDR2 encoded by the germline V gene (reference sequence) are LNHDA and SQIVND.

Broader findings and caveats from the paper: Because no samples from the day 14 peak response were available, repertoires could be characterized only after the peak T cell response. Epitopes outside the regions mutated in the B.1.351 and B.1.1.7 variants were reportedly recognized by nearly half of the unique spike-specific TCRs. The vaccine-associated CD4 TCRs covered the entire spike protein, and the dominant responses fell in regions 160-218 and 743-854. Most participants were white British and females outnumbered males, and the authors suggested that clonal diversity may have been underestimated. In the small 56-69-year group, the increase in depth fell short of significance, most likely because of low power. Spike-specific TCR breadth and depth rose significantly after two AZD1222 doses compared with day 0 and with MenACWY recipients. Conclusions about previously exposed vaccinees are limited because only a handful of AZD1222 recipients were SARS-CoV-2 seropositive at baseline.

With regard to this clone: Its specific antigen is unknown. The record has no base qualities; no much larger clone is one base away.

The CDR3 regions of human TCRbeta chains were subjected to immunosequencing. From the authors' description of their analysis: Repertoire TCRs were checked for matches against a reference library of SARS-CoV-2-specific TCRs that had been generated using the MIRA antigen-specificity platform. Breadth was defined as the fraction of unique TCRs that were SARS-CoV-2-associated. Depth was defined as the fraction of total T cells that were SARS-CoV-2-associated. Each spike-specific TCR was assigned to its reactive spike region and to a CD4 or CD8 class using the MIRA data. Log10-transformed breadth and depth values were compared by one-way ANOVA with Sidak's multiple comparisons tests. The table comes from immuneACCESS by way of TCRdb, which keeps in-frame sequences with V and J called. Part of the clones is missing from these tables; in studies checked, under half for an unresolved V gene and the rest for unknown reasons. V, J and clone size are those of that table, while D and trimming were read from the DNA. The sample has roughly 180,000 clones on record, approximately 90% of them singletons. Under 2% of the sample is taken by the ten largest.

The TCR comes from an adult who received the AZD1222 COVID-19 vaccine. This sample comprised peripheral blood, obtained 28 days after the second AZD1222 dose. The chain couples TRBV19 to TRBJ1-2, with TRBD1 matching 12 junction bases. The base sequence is TGTGCCAGTAGTCCCGGGACAGGGGGCGCTGGGACTTATGGCTACACCTTC. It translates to CASSPGTGGAGTYGYTF.